A selection of T cell receptor beta chains follows, all from one sample in a study of OX40 agonist ivuxolimab in advanced cancers. Produced via immunoSEQ multiplex PCR; TCRdb's table is partial and in-frame only. This sample yields some 85,000 clones, of which roughly 90% are seen a single time; about 0.3% belongs to the top ten. Material: CD4+ or CD8+ T cells sorted from blood, obtained in a trial of the OX40 agonist ivuxolimab. All receptors come from an adult with an advanced solid tumor such as melanoma, head and neck, liver or kidney cancer. Both conserved end residues are part of each CDR3. Fields, in order: D gene, clone size, V gene, J gene, CDR3 protein, CDR3 DNA. A D gene is named only where the DNA matches it firmly. Some rows mark clone size as missing; the rest say once, few, many or name a class of expanded clone.

NA	NA	TRBV7-8	TRBJ1-5	CASSGMENQPQHF	TGTGCCAGCAGCGGTATGGAAAATCAGCCCCAGCATTTT
TRBD2	NA	TRBV4-1	TRBJ2-2	CATRGGAPGELFF	TGCGCCACCCGCGGGGGGGCCCCCGGGGAGCTGTTTTTT
NA	NA	TRBV5-1	TRBJ2-2	CASSVTQGGAGELFF	TGCGCCAGCAGCGTAACACAGGGTGGGGCCGGGGAGCTGTTTTTT
NA	NA	TRBV9	TRBJ2-2	CASERQGWTGELFF	TGTGCCAGCGAACGGCAGGGGTGGACCGGGGAGCTGTTTTTT
NA	NA	TRBV6-5	TRBJ2-3	CASRPPALITDTQYF	TGTGCCAGCAGGCCTCCGGCCCTGATCACAGATACGCAGTATTTT
NA	NA	TRBV10-2	TRBJ2-5	CASSDDRLQQETQYF	TGCGCCAGCAGTGATGACAGGTTACAACAAGAGACCCAGTACTTC
TRBD2	NA	TRBV5-1	TRBJ2-3	CASSDQRGSDTQYF	TGCGCCAGCAGTGACCAGCGGGGGTCGGATACGCAGTATTTT
NA	NA	TRBV15	TRBJ1-4	CATSNEPPRANEKLFF	TGTGCCACCAGCAACGAGCCCCCCAGGGCTAATGAAAAACTGTTTTTT
NA	NA	TRBV6-5	TRBJ1-1	CASSSQVAEAFF	TGTGCCAGCAGTTCCCAGGTTGCTGAAGCTTTCTTT
TRBD1	NA	TRBV29-1	TRBJ2-3	CSVVDRPKFSTDTQYF	TGCAGCGTAGTGGACAGGCCTAAATTCAGCACAGATACGCAGTATTTT
NA	NA	TRBV5-4	TRBJ2-2	CASRRELVERDTGELFF	TGTGCCAGCAGGCGCGAATTGGTTGAGAGGGACACCGGGGAGCTGTTTTTT
TRBD1	NA	TRBV6-6	TRBJ1-2	CASSTDRAGGYTF	TGTGCCAGCAGTACGGACAGGGCGGGCGGCTACACCTTC
TRBD1	NA	TRBV19	TRBJ1-1	CASSSDRATEAFF	TGTGCCAGTAGTTCTGACAGGGCCACTGAAGCTTTCTTT
NA	NA	TRBV7-3	TRBJ2-6	CASSLGQPGANVLTF	TGTGCCAGCAGCTTAGGTCAGCCTGGGGCCAACGTCCTGACTTTC
NA	NA	TRBV4-2	TRBJ1-2	CASSQEHRDYGYTF	TGTGCCAGCAGCCAAGAACACAGGGACTATGGCTACACCTTC
TRBD1	few	TRBV19	TRBJ1-1	CASSIDYGTDLSIATMNTEAFF	TGTGCCAGTAGTATAGATTACGGGACAGACCTCTCCATCGCGACCATGAACACTGAAGCTTTCTTT
NA	NA	TRBV7-2	TRBJ2-3	CASSSRPLTDTQYF	TGTGCCAGCAGCTCTCGACCCCTAACAGATACGCAGTATTTT
NA	NA	TRBV11-2	TRBJ2-3	CASSLLRGGRAQYF	TGTGCCAGCAGCTTACTGAGGGGCGGTAGGGCGCAGTATTTT
NA	NA	TRBV5-1	TRBJ2-3	CASSLEGGTDTQYF	TGCGCCAGCAGCTTGGAGGGGGGCACAGATACGCAGTATTTT
TRBD1	few	TRBV11-2	TRBJ1-1	CASSRPGQGRNAEAFF	TGTGCCAGCAGCCGTCCGGGACAGGGGCGTAACGCTGAAGCTTTCTTT
NA	NA	TRBV19	TRBJ1-2	CATTNYPSLRVPGGGYTF	TGTGCCACTACCAATTACCCATCTCTTCGTGTACCGGGCGGAGGCTACACCTTC
NA	once	TRBV6-5	TRBJ1-6	CASSYTGYSPLHF	TGTGCCAGCAGTTACACAGGGTATTCACCCCTCCACTTT
NA	NA	TRBV2	TRBJ1-1	CATKSQKNTEAFF	TGTGCCACGAAATCACAGAAGAACACTGAAGCTTTCTTT
NA	NA	TRBV11-2	TRBJ2-7	CASSLEGTAVNEQYF	TGTGCCAGCAGCTTAGAGGGGACTGCCGTCAACGAGCAGTACTTC
TRBD2	NA	TRBV9	TRBJ2-7	CASSERGGLAGYEQYF	TGTGCCAGCAGCGAGAGAGGGGGACTAGCGGGTTACGAGCAGTACTTC
NA	NA	TRBV7-7	TRBJ1-1	CASNPGGAEAFF	TGTGCCAGCAACCCCGGCGGGGCAGAAGCTTTCTTT
NA	NA	TRBV30	TRBJ1-2	CAWSTTIARYTF	TGTGCCTGGAGTACCACGATCGCCCGCTACACCTTC
TRBD2	NA	TRBV2	TRBJ2-3	CASLRPTSGAADTQYF	TGTGCCAGCCTCAGGCCGACTAGCGGGGCGGCGGATACGCAGTATTTT
TRBD1	NA	TRBV2	TRBJ2-1	CASNGQGLSEQFF	TGTGCCAGCAATGGACAGGGGTTGAGTGAGCAGTTCTTC